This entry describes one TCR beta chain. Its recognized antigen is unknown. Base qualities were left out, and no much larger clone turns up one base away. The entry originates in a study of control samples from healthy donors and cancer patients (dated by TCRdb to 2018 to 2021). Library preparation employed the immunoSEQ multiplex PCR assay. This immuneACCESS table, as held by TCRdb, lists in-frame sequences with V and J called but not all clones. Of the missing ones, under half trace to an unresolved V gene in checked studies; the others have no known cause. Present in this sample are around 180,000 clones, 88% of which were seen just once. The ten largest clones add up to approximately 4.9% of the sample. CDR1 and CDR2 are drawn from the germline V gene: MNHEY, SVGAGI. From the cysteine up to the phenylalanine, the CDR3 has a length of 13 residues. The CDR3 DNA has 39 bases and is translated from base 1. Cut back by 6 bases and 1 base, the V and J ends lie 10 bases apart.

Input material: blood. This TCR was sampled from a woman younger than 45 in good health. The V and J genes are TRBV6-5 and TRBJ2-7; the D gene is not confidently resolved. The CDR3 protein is CASSHQESYEQYF. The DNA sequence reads TGTGCCAGCAGCCATCAGGAGTCCTACGAGCAGTACTTC.